This T cell receptor (beta chain) was profiled in a study of vaccination effects on CD4 cells after COVID-19. Study-level results: At late timepoints after vaccination, vaccine- and infection-induced clones shrank markedly.

When around 9 days of culture had elapsed, CD4+ T cells were isolated. Assay: immunoSEQ multiplex PCR; the TCRdb copy retains only in-frame clones and omits some. The data show 40,000 or so clones, around 80% seen once. This clone has just a few counts. Its specificity is unknown. The germline V gene has CDR1 SGHNT and CDR2 YYREEE (reference sequence). This CDR3 spans 12 amino acids. Trimming removed 0 bases at V and 3 bases at J, with 2 bases between. The chain carries TRBV5-4 and TRBJ2-3; D remains unclear. The sequence derives from a human donor who received a COVID-19 vaccine. Sequenced material: CD4+ T cells from PBMCs cultured without peptide, taken before COVID-19 vaccination. The CDR3 sequence is CASSLDTDTQYF. The CDR3 DNA reads TGTGCCAGCAGCTTGGATACAGATACGCAGTATTTT.